This T cell receptor (beta chain) was captured in a study of OX40 agonist ivuxolimab in advanced cancers. The study in broad terms: Ivuxolimab was an agonistic, fully human IgG2 monoclonal antibody directed against OX40 (CD134), a costimulatory receptor. Intravenous ivuxolimab was administered to patients every 2 weeks at six dose levels: 0.01, 0.1, 0.3, 1.5, 3 and 10 mg/kg. Of the approximately 50 dose-escalation patients, hepatocellular carcinoma was present in about 20, melanoma in roughly 15, renal cell carcinoma in 9 and head and neck cancer in 9. In the dose-escalation cohort, about four fifths of patients were male, and the mean age was roughly 60 years with a range of 23 to 79. Patients were allowed to have had prior anti-PD-1, anti-PD-L1 or anti-CTLA-4 therapy, and approximately 37% of the dose-escalation patients had been treated with checkpoint inhibitors. Partial responses occurred in three dose-escalation patients: two with cutaneous melanoma and one with hepatocellular carcinoma. The purpose of peripheral TCRbeta sequencing was to test whether ivuxolimab changed TCR sequence diversity and led to clonal T-cell expansion. The paper covers the monotherapy dose-escalation part of the phase I ivuxolimab trial, which included N of about 51 patients. What the work shows at the level of the full study, not this receptor alone: Clonal expansion of both CD4+ and CD8+ blood T cells was observed from baseline to week 6 at doses 0.1 to 3.0 mg/kg. On average, CD8+ T cells showed more expanded clones than CD4+ T cells after ivuxolimab. Partial responders in the 0.1-3.0 mg/kg groups had among the lowest normalized peripheral clonal expansion, especially among CD8+ T cells. Which antigens the clonally expanded peripheral T cells were specific for was not determined. Low levels of normalized T-cell clonal expansion were also shown by some nonresponding patients.

To sequence the TCRbeta CDR3 region, genomic DNA was isolated from the sorted cells. The immunoSEQ Assay was used to sequence the TCRbeta CDR3 regions. TCRdb stores this immuneACCESS table with in-frame sequences only. Part of the clones is absent; in the studies checked, under half of the shortfall reflects unresolved V genes, and no reason is known for the rest. A total of about 77,000 clones appear in this sample, roughly 80% of them only once. The ten largest clones capture 4.6% of the sample. The CDR3 numbers 11 residues from cysteine through phenylalanine. Only the CDR3 portion is preserved as DNA: 33 bases, with reading frame beginning at the first base. V is clipped by 10 bases and J by 6 bases, and the sequence between their germline boundaries is 12 bases long. CDR1 and CDR2, per the germline V gene (reference sequence), are LNHDA and SQIVND. Patients with autoimmune disease history or receiving systemic immunosuppression were excluded from the trial. Peripheral blood for TCR sequencing was drawn from every dose cohort at baseline, at cycle 4 day 1 and at cycle 7 day 1. The samples were drawn from a first-in-human, open-label, multicenter phase I dose-escalation trial of ivuxolimab. Adults with locally advanced or metastatic melanoma, renal cell, hepatocellular, or head and neck squamous cell carcinoma were enrolled in the trial. Before TCR sequencing, CD4+ T cells and CD8+ T cells from peripheral blood were sorted into separate populations.

This clone occurred once. The antigen this receptor binds is unknown. Base qualities are missing; no much larger clone stands one base away. The clonotype was recovered from an adult with an advanced solid tumor such as melanoma, head and neck, liver or kidney cancer. The sequences come from CD4+ or CD8+ T cells sorted from blood, collected in a trial of the OX40 agonist ivuxolimab. This sequence uses TRBV19 and TRBJ1-2; TRBD1 is a possible D gene, resting on 6 matching bases. The CDR3 protein is CATGDTHGYTF. The DNA is TGTGCCACCGGGGACACCCATGGCTACACCTTC.